This TCR beta chain was recorded in a study of T cell changes during pregnancy in multiple sclerosis (dated by TCRdb to between 2018 and 2020). Some background on the complete study: Changes in the T cell repertoire over the course of pregnancy were examined in this study in women with multiple sclerosis.

Receptor libraries were prepared by the immunoSEQ multiplex PCR assay. TCRdb mirrors the immuneACCESS table, restricted to in-frame sequences. Some clones are absent from its copies; in checked studies, under half trace to an unresolved V gene, and the reason for the others is unknown. The sample table lists about 50,000 clones, 85% to 95% of them with a count of one. The leading ten clones occupy roughly 0.6% of the sample. The germline V gene (reference sequence) specifies LNHDA as CDR1 and SQIVND as CDR2. The CDR3 numbers 14 residues from cysteine through phenylalanine. CDR3 DNA only is kept here, 42 bases in frame from base 1. V and J are trimmed by 7 bases and 4 bases, and the gene matches miss 7 bases of the junction. This clone was counted many times. Its recognized antigen is unknown. No much larger clone exists at a distance of one base, and base qualities are not known. The sample has other DNA sequences that encode this CDR3 too.

The source material was CD4+ T cells from peripheral blood mononuclear cells, sampled after pregnancy. The clonotype was recovered from a female donor in good health, enrolled as a control in a pregnancy study. The V gene is TRBV19 and the J gene is TRBJ1-2, with 9 bases matching TRBD1. The CDR3 region has the sequence CASNPGQGTYGYTF. Read as DNA, the sequence is TGTGCCAGTAATCCGGGACAGGGTACCTATGGCTACACCTTC.